This T cell receptor beta chain is from a study of T and B cells in COVID-19 patients. Study in general: Recovered patients mostly had mild to moderate COVID-19 managed as outpatients. Critical illness requiring mechanical ventilation or extracorporeal membrane oxygenation affected about 55% of the roughly 20 active-infection patients. The study's findings and limits: The recovered cohort had roughly 2,400 exclusive TCR clusters, including over 30 low generation probability clusters.

BIOMED2 TRB-A/B primer pools were used in multiplex TRB PCR. Each CDR3 protein gets one entry after TCRdb re-called the multiplex PCR reads with MiXCR. Altogether thousands of distinct CDR3 sequences are present, 20% to 25% being singletons, with the ten largest covering approximately 4%. TRB was amplified from about 250-500 ng of blood genomic DNA. This clonotype is labeled as medium-sized (0.01 to 0.1%). Its antigen is undetermined. Germline V CDR1 and CDR2: LNHDA, SQIVND (reference sequence). V was shortened by 5 bases and J by 1 base, with 17 bases between the two germline ends. The CDR3 consists of 16 residues.

The V call is TRBV19, the J call TRBJ1-2, with D tentatively TRBD1 (5 bases). Material: blood. This receptor was obtained from a human donor who had recovered from COVID-19. CDR3 sequence: CASSSSGAALNYGYTF. The CDR3 DNA sequence: TGTGCCAGTAGTTCCTCCGGGGCCGCTCTTAACTATGGCTACACCTTC.